The present T cell receptor beta chain was sequenced within a study of blood T cell dynamics during melanoma immunotherapy. Specified time point: week 3, after first cycle of checkpoint inhibitor. Trimming took 2 bases from V and 1 from J, leaving 11 bases between them. The CDR3 loop spans 15 amino acids. The germline gives CDR1 KGHSH, CDR2 LQKENI. TCRdb's table, derived via immunoSEQ multiplex PCR, lists solely in-frame clones and lacks some. The sample includes about 6,000 clones, around 80% of them seen just once. V and J are TRBV18 and TRBJ1-1; D not certain. The sample consisted of blood, taken from a patient treated with checkpoint blockade. This sequence originates from a human donor with melanoma. CDR3 residues: CASSPSSGGNTEAFF. The CDR3 DNA follows: TGTGCCAGCTCACCATCGAGTGGAGGGAACACTGAAGCTTTCTTT.